There are many counts of the clone carrying this T cell receptor beta chain. Its antigen is not known. One end of the junction does not line up with germline, which may come from a read error. This sample is drawn from a study of response to subunit inactivated influenza vaccine. Study-level points and caveats: After each seasonal influenza vaccination, few new T cells are recruited, the authors suggested.

MiXCR, run by TCRdb on the RT-PCR reads, gives a single entry per CDR3 protein. Of roughly 570,000 distinct CDR3 sequences listed, 11% to 15% were seen once; the top ten hold 8.5% to 14%. This CDR3 has 13 residues. The sequences come from PBMCs from blood, collected approximately 13 days after vaccination. This clonotype was sampled from a man in his forties or fifties who received an inactivated influenza vaccine. The genes are TRBV12-3 or TRBV12-4 and TRBJ2-7; possibly TRBD1 or TRBD2 for D (5 bases each). The CDR3 DNA follows: TGCGCCAGCAGCCGGGACGGTCCCTACGAGCAGTACTTC. Its protein is CASSRDGPYEQYF.